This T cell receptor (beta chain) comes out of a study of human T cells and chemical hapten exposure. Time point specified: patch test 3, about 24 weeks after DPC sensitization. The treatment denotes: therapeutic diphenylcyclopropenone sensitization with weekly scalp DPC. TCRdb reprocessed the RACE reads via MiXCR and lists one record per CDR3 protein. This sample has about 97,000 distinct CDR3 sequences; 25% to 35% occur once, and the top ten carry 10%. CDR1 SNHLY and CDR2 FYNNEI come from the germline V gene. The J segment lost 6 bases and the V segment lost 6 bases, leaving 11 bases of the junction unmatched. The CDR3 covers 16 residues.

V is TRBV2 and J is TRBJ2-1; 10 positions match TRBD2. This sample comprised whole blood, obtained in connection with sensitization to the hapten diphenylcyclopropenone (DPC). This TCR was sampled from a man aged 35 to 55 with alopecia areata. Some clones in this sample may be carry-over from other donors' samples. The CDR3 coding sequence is TGTGCCAGCAGGGGCTACGCTAGCGGGAGTGGCAATGAGCAGTTCTTC. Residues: CASRGYASGSGNEQFF.